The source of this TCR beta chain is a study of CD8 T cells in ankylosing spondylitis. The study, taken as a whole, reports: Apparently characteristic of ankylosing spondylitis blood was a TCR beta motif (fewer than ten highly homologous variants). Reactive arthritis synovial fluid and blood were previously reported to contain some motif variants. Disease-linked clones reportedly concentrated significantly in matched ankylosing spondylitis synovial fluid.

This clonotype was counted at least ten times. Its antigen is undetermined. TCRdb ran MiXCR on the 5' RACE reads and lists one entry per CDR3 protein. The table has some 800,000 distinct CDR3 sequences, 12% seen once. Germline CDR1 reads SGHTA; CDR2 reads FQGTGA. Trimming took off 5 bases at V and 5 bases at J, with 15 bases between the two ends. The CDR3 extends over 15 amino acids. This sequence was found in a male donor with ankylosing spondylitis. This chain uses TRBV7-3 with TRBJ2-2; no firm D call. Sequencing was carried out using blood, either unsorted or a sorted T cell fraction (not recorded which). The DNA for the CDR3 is TGTGCCAGCAGCCCAAACATGTTGGAGACCGGGGAGCTGTTTTTT. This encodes CASSPNMLETGELFF.